The subject of this entry is one T cell receptor (beta chain). Its specificity is unknown. This sample was taken from a study of cytomegalovirus exposure and HLA in healthy donors. The study, taken as a whole, reports: Most TCR sequences proved rare, with some public TCRs found in many donors.

Generated by immunoSEQ multiplex PCR, the TCRdb table keeps only in-frame clones and is missing some. The sample records 68,000 or so clones, roughly nine tenths being singletons. CDR3 size: 17 residues. Germline V CDR1 and CDR2: ENHRY, SYGVKD. The V segment lost 6 bases and the J segment 5 bases; nucleotides outside the gene matches: 11. The sequence came from a man between 18 and 29 years old in good health and CMV-seronegative. The rearrangement links TRBV10-3 to TRBJ2-2; 11 positions agree with TRBD2. What was sequenced was PBMCs. The CDR3 DNA follows: TGTGCCATCAGAGGGACTAGCGGTAACCCGCGGACCGGGGAGCTGTTTTTT. Its translation is CAIRGTSGNPRTGELFF.